This TCR beta chain was captured in a study of control samples from healthy donors and cancer patients. J gave up 0 bases and V 4 bases, and 7 bases lay outside the gene matches. This CDR3 contains 16 residues. Germline V gene sequence: CDR1 SGHNT, CDR2 YYREEE (reference sequence). The method was immunoSEQ multiplex PCR; TCRdb's version includes in-frame clones alone and lacks a portion of them. The sample lists some 150,000 clones, about 95% occurring once. The chain recombines TRBV5-4 with TRBJ2-3, with 8 bases identical to TRBD1. This TCR was sampled from a man in his 60s with colorectal cancer. The sample was PBMCs. For the CDR3, the DNA is TGTGCCAGCAGCCTCTTGACAGGGGCTAGCACAGATACGCAGTATTTT. This sequence encodes CASSLLTGASTDTQYF.